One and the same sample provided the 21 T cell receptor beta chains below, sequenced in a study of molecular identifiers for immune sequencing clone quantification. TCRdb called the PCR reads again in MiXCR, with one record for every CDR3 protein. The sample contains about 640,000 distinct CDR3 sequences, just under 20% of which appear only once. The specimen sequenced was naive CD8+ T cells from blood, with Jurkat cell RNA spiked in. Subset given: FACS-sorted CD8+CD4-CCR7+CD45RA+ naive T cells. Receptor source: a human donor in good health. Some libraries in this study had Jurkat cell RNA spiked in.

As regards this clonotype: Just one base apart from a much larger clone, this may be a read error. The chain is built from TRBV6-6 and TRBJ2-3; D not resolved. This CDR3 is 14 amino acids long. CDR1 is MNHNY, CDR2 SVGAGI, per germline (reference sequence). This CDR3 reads CASSQLLTTVTQYF. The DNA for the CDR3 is TGTGCCAGCAGCCAGTTGCTTACCACAGTTACGCAGTATTTT.

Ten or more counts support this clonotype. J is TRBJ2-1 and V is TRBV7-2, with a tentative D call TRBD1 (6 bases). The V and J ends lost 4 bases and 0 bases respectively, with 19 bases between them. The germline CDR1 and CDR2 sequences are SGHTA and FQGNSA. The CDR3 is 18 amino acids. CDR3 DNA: TGTGCCAGCAGCTCACATACCGGGACATCTAGCTCCTACAATGAGCAGTTCTTC. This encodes CASSSHTGTSSSYNEQFF. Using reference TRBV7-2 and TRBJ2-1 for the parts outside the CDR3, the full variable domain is GAGVSQSPSNKVTEKGKDVELRCDPISGHTALYWYRQSLGQGLEFLIYFQGNSAPDKSGLPSDRFSAERTGGSVSTLTIQRTQQEDSAVYLCASSSHTGTSSSYNEQFFGPGTRLTVL.

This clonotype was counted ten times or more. The CDR3 DNA is TGTGCCAGCAGCCAAGGGACATCGGATACGCAGTATTTT. It yields the protein CASSQGTSDTQYF. V is TRBV3-1 and J is TRBJ2-3; a weak D match, TRBD1 (5 bases). The V gene's germline CDR1 is LGHDT and CDR2 YNNKEL (reference sequence). The CDR3 consists of 13 residues. Deletions cut 1 base from V and 6 bases from J, with 8 bases between.

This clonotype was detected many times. Written as DNA, the CDR3 is TGTGCCAGCTCGTCACGAGGGGCTAGCGGGGGACTCTACAATGAGCAGTTCTTC. Its protein is CASSSRGASGGLYNEQFF. This chain joins TRBV18 and TRBJ2-1; 10 bases fit TRBD2. The CDR3 length is 18 residues. Per the germline V gene, CDR1 is KGHSH and CDR2 is LQKENI. V was clipped by 6 bases and J by 3 bases; unmatched bases: 14.

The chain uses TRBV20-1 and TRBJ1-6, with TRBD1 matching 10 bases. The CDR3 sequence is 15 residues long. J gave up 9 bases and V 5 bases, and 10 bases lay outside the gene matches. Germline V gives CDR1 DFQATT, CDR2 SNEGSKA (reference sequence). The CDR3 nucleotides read TGCAGTGCTGTCCGGGACAGGGGTTCTGGTTCACCCCTCCACTTT. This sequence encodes CSAVRDRGSGSPLHF.

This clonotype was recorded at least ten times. CDR3 sequence: CASSYQPGLGSGELFF. The CDR3 DNA follows: TGTGCCAGCAGCTACCAACCGGGACTAGGCTCCGGGGAGCTGTTTTTT. The J gene is TRBJ2-2, the V gene TRBV7-9, with 8 bases matching TRBD2. Per the germline V gene, CDR1 is SEHNR and CDR2 is FQNEAQ (reference sequence). With V trimmed by 4 bases and J by 6 bases, 10 bases remained unmatched. CDR3 length: 16 amino acids.

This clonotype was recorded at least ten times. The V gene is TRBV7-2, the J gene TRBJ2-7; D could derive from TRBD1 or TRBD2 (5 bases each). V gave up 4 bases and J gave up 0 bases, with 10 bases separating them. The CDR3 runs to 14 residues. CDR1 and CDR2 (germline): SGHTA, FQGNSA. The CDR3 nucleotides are TGTGCCAGCAGCTGGGGACGAAGCTCCTACGAGCAGTACTTC. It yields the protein CASSWGRSSYEQYF.

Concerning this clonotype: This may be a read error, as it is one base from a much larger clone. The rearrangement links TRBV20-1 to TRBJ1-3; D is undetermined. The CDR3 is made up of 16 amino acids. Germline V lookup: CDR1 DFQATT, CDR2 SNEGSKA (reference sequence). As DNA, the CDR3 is TGCAGTGCTAGAGATCCAAGGGTCAGCTCTGGAAACGCCATATATTTT. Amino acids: CSARDPRVSSGNAIYF.

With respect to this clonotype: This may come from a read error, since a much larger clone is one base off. The CDR3 DNA is TGCAGTGCCCGACCGCTCGCGAACACCGGGGAGCTGTTTTTT. This translates into CSARPLANTGELFF. The genes are TRBV20-1 and TRBJ2-2; D call uncertain. Trimming took off 6 bases at V and 0 bases at J, with 11 bases between the two ends. The CDR3 totals 14 residues. Germline CDR1 DFQATT, CDR2 SNEGSKA (reference sequence).

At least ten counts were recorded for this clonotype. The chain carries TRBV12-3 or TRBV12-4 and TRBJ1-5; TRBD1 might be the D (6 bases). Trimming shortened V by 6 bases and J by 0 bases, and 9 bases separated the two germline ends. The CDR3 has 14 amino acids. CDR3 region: CASRIGGSNQPQHF. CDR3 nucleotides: TGTGCCAGCAGGATAGGGGGTAGCAATCAGCCCCAGCATTTT.

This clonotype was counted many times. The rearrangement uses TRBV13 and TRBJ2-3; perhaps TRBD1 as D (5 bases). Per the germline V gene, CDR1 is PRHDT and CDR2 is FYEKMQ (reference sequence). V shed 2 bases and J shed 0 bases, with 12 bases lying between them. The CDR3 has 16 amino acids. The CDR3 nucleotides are TGTGCCAGCAGCTTAATTAAGGACACAAGCACAGATACGCAGTATTTT. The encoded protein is CASSLIKDTSTDTQYF.

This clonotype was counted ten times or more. CDR3 DNA sequence: TGTGCCAGCAGCTTGGCGGAGCGGCAGTACGAGCAGTACTTC. Its protein is CASSLAERQYEQYF. The chain recombines TRBV5-6 with TRBJ2-7; the D gene is possibly TRBD2 (5 bases). The CDR3 is 14 amino acids. V dropped 0 bases and J dropped 4 bases, with 11 bases sitting between them. The V gene's germline CDR1 is SGHDT and CDR2 YYEEEE.

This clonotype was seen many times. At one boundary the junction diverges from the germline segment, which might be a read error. CDR3 in amino acids: CASSLAVAVNTEAFF. The CDR3 DNA follows: TGTGCCAGCAGCCTAGCGGTGGCCGTGAACACTGAAGCTTTCTTT. V and J are TRBV7-8 and TRBJ1-1; D remains ambiguous. Looked up from germline, CDR1 is SGHVS and CDR2 is FQNEAQ. The CDR3 contains 15 residues.

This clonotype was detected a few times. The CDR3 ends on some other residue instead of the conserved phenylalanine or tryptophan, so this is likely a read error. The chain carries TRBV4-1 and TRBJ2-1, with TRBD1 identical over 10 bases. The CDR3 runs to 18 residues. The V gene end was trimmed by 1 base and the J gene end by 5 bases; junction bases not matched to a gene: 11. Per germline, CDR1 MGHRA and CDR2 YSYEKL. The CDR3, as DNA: TGCGCCAGCAGCCAAGTTGGGGCCGGACAGGGGGTAAACAATGAGCAGTTCCTC. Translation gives CASSQVGAGQGVNNEQFL.

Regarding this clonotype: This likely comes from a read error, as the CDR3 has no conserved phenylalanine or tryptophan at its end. CDR3 loop: CASSPGTGVNYGYTI. Written as DNA, the CDR3 is TGTGCCAGCAGTCCAGGGACGGGAGTGAACTATGGCTACACCATC. This rearrangement joins TRBV27 to TRBJ1-2, with a weak D call TRBD1 (5 bases). Trimming shortened V by 5 bases and J by 2 bases, and 15 bases separated the two germline ends. The germline gives CDR1 MNHEY, CDR2 SMNVEV (reference sequence). This CDR3 has 15 residues.

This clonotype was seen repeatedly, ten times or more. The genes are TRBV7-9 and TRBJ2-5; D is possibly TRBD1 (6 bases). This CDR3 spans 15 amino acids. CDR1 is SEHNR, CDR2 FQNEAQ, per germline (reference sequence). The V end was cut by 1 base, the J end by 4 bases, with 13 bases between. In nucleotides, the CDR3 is TGTGCCAGCAGCTTAGACAGGGAAGGCGGAGAGACCCAGTACTTC. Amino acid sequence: CASSLDREGGETQYF. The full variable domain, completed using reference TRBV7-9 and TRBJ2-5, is DTGVSQNPRHKITKRGQNVTFRCDPISEHNRLYWYRQTLGQGPEFLTYFQNEAQLEKSRLLSDRFSAERPKGSFSTLEIQRTEQGDSAMYLCASSLDREGGETQYFGPGTRLLVL.

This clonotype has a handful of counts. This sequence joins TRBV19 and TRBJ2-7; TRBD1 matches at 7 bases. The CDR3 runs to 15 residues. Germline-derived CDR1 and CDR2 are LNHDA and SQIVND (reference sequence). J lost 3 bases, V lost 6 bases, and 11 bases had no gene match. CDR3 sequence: CASRYRHRGNYEQYF. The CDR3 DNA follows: TGTGCCAGTAGGTACCGGCACAGGGGAAACTACGAGCAGTACTTC. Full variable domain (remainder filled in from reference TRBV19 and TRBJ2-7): DGGITQSPKYLFRKEGQNVTLSCEQNLNHDAMYWYRQDPGQGLRLIYYSQIVNDFQKGDIAEGYSVSREKKESFPLTVTSAQKNPTAFYLCASRYRHRGNYEQYFGPGTRLTVT.

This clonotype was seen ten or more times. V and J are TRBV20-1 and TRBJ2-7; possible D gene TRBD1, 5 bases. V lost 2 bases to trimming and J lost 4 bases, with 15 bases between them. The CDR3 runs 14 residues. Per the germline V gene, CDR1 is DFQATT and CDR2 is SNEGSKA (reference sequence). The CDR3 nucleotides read TGCAGTGCTAGATCAGGGTGGATGGGGTACGAGCAGTACTTC. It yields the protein CSARSGWMGYEQYF.

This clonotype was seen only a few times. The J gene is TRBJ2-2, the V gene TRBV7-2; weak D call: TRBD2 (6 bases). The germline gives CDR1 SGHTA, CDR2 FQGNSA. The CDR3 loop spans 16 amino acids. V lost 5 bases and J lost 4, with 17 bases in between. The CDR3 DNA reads TGTGCCAGCAGCCCCCCCCCGGGGCGGGGCACCGGGGAGCTGTTTTTT. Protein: CASSPPPGRGTGELFF.

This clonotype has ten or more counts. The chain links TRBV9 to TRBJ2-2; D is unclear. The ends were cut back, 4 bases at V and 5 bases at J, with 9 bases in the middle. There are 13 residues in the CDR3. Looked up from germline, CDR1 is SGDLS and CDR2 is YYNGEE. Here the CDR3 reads CASSLIGTGELFF. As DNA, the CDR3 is TGTGCCAGCAGCTTAATCGGGACCGGGGAGCTGTTTTTT.

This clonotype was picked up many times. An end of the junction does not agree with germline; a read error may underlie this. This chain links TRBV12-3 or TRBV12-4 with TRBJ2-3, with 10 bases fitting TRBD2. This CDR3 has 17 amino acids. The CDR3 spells CASTPVGLAGEADTHYF. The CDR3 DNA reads TGTGCCAGCACCCCCGTTGGGCTAGCGGGGGAGGCAGATACGCATTATTTT.